This T cell receptor (beta chain) is from a study of blood T cells in healthy people across ages. Across the study: Capture by template switching was about one barcoded beta molecule per two T cells.

Sample-barcoded 5' priming and a J-beta primer mix drove a second PCR of roughly 6 to 12 cycles. TCRdb passed the 5' RACE reads through MiXCR, listing each CDR3 protein once. The sample holds under 850,000 distinct CDR3 sequences, approximately 35% seen once. CDR1 and CDR2 (germline): SGHTA, FQGNSA. The CDR3 has 14 residues. The V end lost 5 bases, the J end lost 5 bases, and 15 bases lay between the germline ends. The chain combines TRBV7-2 with TRBJ2-5; a possible D gene is TRBD2 (5 bases). The sequence was collected from a man aged 18 to 29 in good health. Sequenced: blood. CDR3 sequence (DNA): TGTGCCAGCAGCAATAGACCGGGGAAGGAGACCCAGTACTTC. This codes for CASSNRPGKETQYF.